This T cell receptor (beta chain) came from a study of cytomegalovirus exposure and HLA in healthy donors. This clone has a handful of counts. Its matching antigen is unknown. The CDR3 length is 15 residues. The V and J ends lost 6 bases and 9 bases, in that order; junction bases with no gene match: 10. Germline assignment: CDR1 MNHNY and CDR2 SVGAGI (reference sequence). Whole-study results and caveats: The sole available immune exposure information was CMV serostatus. 87-base-pair reads could not separate some V segments, including TRBV6-2 and TRBV6-3.

60 Vbeta and 13 Jbeta primers were used in PCR. Sequenced by immunoSEQ multiplex PCR; TCRdb stores in-frame clones only, minus some. The sample consists of about 190,000 clones, 60% to 80% of them appearing once. The genes are TRBV6-6 and TRBJ1-6, with 8 bases aligning to TRBD1. Sequencing was carried out using PBMCs. The TCR comes from a woman in her 30s in good health and CMV-seropositive. The CDR3 protein is CASSKSGQGVSPLHF. CDR3 sequence (DNA): TGTGCCAGCAGCAAATCAGGACAGGGCGTTTCACCCCTCCACTTT.